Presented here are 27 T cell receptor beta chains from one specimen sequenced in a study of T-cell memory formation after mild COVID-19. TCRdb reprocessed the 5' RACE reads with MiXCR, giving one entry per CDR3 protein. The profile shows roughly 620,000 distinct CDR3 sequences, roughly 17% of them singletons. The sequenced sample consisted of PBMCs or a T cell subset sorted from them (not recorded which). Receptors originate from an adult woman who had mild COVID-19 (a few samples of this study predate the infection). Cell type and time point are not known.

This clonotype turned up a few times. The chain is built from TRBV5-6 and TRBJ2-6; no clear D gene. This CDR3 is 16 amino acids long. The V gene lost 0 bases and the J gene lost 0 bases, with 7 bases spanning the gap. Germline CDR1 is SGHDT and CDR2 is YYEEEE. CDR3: CASSLDVSSGANVLTF. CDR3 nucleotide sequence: TGTGCCAGCAGCTTGGATGTAAGCTCTGGGGCCAACGTCCTGACTTTC.

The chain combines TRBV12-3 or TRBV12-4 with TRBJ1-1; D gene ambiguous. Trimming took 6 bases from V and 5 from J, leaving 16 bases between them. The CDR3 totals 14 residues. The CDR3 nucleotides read TGTGCCAGCAGACCCGGACGGGCTACTACTGAAGCTTTCTTT. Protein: CASRPGRATTEAFF.

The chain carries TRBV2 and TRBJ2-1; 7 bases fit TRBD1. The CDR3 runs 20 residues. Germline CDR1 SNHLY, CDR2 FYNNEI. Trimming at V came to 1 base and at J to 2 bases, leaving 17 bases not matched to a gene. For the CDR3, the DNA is TGTGCCAGCAGTGAAGAGGGGGCGGGCTACCTTCCAAATCCCTACAATGAGCAGTTCTTC. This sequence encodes CASSEEGAGYLPNPYNEQFF.

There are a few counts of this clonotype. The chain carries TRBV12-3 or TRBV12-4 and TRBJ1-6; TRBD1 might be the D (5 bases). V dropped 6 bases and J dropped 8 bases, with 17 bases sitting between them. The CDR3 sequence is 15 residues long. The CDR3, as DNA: TGTGCCAGCAGGGCGGGGCAGGGAAGGGATTCACCCCTCCACTTT. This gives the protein CASRAGQGRDSPLHF.

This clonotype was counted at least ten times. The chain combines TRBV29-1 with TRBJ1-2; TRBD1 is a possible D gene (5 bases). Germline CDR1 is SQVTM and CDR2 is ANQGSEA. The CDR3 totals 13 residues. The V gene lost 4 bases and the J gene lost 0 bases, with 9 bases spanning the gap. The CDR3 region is CSVGAGTNYGYTF. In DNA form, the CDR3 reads TGCAGCGTTGGTGCAGGGACTAACTATGGCTACACCTTC.

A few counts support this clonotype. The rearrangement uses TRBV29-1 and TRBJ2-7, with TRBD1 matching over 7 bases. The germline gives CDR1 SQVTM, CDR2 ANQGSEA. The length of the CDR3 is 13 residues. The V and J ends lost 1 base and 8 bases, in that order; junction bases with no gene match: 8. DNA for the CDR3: TGCAGCGTTGAAGGGACAGGAACGTTCAAGCAGTACTTC. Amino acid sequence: CSVEGTGTFKQYF.

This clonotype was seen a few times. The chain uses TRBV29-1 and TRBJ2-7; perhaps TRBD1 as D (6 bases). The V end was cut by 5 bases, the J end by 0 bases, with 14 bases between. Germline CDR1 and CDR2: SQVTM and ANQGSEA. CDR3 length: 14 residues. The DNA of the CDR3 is TGCAGCGTTTCATCCCTGACAGGCTCCTACGAGCAGTACTTC. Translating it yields CSVSSLTGSYEQYF.

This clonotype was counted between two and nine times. Here the CDR3 reads CASSLGFGNYEQYF. The CDR3 DNA is TGTGCCAGCAGCTTAGGGTTTGGCAACTACGAGCAGTACTTC. The chain uses TRBV11-1 and TRBJ2-7; unclear D gene. V lost 1 base and J 3 bases, leaving 10 bases between the germline ends. Germline loops: CDR1 SGHAT, CDR2 FQDESV (reference sequence). The CDR3 consists of 14 residues.

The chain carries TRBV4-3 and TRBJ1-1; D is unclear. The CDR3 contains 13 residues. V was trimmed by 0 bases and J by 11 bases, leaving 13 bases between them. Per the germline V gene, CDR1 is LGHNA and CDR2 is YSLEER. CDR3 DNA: TGCGCCAGCAGCCAAGATCCCCCGGCTGGGGCTTTCTTT. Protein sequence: CASSQDPPAGAFF.

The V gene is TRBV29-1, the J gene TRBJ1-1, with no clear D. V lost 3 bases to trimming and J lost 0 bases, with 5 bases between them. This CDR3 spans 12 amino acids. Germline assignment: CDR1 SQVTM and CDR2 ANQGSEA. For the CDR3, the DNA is TGCAGCGTTGACACAATGAACACTGAAGCTTTCTTT. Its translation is CSVDTMNTEAFF.

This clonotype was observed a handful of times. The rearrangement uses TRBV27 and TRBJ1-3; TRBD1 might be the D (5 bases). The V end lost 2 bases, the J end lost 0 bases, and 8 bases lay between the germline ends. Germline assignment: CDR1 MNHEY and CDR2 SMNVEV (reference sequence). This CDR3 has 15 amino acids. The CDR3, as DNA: TGTGCCAGCAGTTTAGGGGGAACCTCTGGAAACACCATATATTTT. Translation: CASSLGGTSGNTIYF.

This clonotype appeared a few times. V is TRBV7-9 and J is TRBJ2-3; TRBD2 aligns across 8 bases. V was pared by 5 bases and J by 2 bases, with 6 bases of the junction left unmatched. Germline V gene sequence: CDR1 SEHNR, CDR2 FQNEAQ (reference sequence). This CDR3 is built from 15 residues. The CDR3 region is CASSPAGAYTDTQYF. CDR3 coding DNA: TGTGCCAGCAGCCCAGCGGGAGCATACACAGATACGCAGTATTTT.

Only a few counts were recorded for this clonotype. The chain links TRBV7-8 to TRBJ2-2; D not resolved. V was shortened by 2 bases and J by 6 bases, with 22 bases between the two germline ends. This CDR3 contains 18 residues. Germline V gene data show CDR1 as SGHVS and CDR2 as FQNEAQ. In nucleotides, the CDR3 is TGTGCCAGCAGCTTATATACCCCAAGAAACGCTCGCGCCGGGGAGCTGTTTTTT. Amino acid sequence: CASSLYTPRNARAGELFF.

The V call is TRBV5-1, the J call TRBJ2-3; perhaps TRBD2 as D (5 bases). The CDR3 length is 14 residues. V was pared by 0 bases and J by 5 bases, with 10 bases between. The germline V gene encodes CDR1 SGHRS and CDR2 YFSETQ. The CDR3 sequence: CASSLAGLGDTQYF. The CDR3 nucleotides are TGCGCCAGCAGCTTGGCGGGGTTAGGAGATACGCAGTATTTT. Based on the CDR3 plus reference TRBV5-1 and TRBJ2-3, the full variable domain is KAGVTQTPRYLIKTRGQQVTLSCSPISGHRSVSWYQQTPGQGLQFLFEYFSETQRNKGNFPGRFSGRQFSNSRSEMNVSTLELGDSALYLCASSLAGLGDTQYFGPGTRLTVL.

CDR3 sequence reads: CASSSSRGVETQYF. Written as DNA, the CDR3 is TGTGCCAGCAGCTCATCAAGGGGGGTAGAAACGCAGTATTTT. V and J are TRBV11-3 and TRBJ2-3, with D perhaps given as TRBD1 or TRBD2 (6 bases each). Trimming stripped 4 bases from V and 9 bases from J, with 17 bases between. CDR3 size: 14 residues. CDR1 is SGHNT, CDR2 YENEEA, per germline.

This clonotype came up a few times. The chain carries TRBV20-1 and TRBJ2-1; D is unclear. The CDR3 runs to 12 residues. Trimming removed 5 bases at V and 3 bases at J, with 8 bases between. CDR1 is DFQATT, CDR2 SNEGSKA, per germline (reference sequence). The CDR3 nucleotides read TGCAGTGCTGCCGGATACTACAATGAGCAGTTCTTC. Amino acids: CSAAGYYNEQFF.

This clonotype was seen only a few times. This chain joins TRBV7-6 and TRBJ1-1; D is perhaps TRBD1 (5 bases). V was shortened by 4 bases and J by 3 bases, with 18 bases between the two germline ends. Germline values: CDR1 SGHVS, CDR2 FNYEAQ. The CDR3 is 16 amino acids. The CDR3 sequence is CASSSTIGVRYTEAFF. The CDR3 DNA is TGTGCCAGCAGCTCCACTATAGGGGTGAGGTACACTGAAGCTTTCTTT.

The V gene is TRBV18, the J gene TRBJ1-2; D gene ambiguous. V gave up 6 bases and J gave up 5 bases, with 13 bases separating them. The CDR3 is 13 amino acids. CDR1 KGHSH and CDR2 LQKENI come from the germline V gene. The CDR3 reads CASSPGSPYGYTF. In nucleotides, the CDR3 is TGTGCCAGCTCCCCGGGGTCTCCTTATGGCTACACCTTC.

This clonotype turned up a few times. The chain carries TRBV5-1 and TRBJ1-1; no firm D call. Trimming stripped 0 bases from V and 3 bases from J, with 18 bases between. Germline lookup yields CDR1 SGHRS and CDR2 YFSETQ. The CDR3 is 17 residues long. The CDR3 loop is CASSLANGRIGDTEAFF. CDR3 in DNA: TGCGCCAGCAGCTTGGCCAATGGAAGGATCGGGGACACTGAAGCTTTCTTT.

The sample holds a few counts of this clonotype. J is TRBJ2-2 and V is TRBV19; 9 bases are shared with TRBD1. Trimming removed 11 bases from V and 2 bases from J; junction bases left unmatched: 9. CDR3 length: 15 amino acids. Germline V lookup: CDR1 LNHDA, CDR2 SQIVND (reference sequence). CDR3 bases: TGTGCCTCAAAAGAGGACAGGGGTAACACCGGGGAGCTGTTTTTT. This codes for CASKEDRGNTGELFF.

The DNA for the CDR3 is TGTGCCAGCAGCTTAGATTGGGGAGGCTACACCTTC. It is translated as CASSLDWGGYTF. The chain is built from TRBV7-2 and TRBJ1-2; D not resolved. V shed 1 base and J shed 8 bases, with 8 bases lying between them. Germline CDR1 is SGHTA and CDR2 is FQGNSA. The CDR3 length is 12 residues.

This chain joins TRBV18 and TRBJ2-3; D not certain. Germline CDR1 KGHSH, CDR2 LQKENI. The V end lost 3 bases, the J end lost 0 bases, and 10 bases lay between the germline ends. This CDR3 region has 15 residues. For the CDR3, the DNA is TGTGCCAGCTCACCCAACGCCCTGAGCACAGATACGCAGTATTTT. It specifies CASSPNALSTDTQYF. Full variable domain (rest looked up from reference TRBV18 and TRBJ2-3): NAGVMQNPRHLVRRRGQEARLRCSPMKGHSHVYWYRQLPEEGLKFMVYLQKENIIDESGMPKERFSAEFPKEGPSILRIQQVVRGDSAAYFCASSPNALSTDTQYFGPGTRLTVL.

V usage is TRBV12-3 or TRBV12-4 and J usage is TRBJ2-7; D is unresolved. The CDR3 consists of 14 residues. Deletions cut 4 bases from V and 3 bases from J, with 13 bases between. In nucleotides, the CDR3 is TGTGCCAGCAGTTACACAAGGACCCTCTACGAGCAGTACTTC. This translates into CASSYTRTLYEQYF.

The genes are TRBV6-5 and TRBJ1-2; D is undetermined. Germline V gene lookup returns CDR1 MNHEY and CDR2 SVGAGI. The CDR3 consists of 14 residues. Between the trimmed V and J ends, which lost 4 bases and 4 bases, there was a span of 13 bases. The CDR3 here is CASSSGRSTYGYTF. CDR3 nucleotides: TGTGCCAGCAGTTCCGGACGGAGCACCTATGGCTACACCTTC.

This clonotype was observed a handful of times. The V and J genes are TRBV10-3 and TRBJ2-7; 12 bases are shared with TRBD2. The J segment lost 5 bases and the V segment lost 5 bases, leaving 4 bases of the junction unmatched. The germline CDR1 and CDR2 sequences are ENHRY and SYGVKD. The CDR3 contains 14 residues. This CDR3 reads CAISTRTSGNEQYF. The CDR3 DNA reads TGTGCCATCAGTACCCGGACTAGCGGGAACGAGCAGTACTTC.

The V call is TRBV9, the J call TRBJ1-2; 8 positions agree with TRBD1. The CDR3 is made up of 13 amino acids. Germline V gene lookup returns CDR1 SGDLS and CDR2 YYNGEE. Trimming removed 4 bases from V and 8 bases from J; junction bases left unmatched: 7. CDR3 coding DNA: TGTGCCAGCAGCCCTGACAGGGGCAGAGGCTACACCTTC. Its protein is CASSPDRGRGYTF. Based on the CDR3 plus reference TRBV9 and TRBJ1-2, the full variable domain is DSGVTQTPKHLITATGQRVTLRCSPRSGDLSVYWYQQSLDQGLQFLIQYYNGEERAKGNILERFSAQQFPDLHSELNLSSLELGDSALYFCASSPDRGRGYTFGSGTRLTVV.

The CDR3 DNA is TGTGCCAGCAGCCCCTTGGTGGGGGACTACAATCAGTATGAGCAGTTCTTC. Protein: CASSPLVGDYNQYEQFF. J is TRBJ2-1 and V is TRBV9; 7 bases map to TRBD2. CDR1 and CDR2 from the germline V gene are SGDLS and YYNGEE. The V segment lost 4 bases and the J segment 8 bases; nucleotides outside the gene matches: 18. The length of the CDR3 is 17 residues.